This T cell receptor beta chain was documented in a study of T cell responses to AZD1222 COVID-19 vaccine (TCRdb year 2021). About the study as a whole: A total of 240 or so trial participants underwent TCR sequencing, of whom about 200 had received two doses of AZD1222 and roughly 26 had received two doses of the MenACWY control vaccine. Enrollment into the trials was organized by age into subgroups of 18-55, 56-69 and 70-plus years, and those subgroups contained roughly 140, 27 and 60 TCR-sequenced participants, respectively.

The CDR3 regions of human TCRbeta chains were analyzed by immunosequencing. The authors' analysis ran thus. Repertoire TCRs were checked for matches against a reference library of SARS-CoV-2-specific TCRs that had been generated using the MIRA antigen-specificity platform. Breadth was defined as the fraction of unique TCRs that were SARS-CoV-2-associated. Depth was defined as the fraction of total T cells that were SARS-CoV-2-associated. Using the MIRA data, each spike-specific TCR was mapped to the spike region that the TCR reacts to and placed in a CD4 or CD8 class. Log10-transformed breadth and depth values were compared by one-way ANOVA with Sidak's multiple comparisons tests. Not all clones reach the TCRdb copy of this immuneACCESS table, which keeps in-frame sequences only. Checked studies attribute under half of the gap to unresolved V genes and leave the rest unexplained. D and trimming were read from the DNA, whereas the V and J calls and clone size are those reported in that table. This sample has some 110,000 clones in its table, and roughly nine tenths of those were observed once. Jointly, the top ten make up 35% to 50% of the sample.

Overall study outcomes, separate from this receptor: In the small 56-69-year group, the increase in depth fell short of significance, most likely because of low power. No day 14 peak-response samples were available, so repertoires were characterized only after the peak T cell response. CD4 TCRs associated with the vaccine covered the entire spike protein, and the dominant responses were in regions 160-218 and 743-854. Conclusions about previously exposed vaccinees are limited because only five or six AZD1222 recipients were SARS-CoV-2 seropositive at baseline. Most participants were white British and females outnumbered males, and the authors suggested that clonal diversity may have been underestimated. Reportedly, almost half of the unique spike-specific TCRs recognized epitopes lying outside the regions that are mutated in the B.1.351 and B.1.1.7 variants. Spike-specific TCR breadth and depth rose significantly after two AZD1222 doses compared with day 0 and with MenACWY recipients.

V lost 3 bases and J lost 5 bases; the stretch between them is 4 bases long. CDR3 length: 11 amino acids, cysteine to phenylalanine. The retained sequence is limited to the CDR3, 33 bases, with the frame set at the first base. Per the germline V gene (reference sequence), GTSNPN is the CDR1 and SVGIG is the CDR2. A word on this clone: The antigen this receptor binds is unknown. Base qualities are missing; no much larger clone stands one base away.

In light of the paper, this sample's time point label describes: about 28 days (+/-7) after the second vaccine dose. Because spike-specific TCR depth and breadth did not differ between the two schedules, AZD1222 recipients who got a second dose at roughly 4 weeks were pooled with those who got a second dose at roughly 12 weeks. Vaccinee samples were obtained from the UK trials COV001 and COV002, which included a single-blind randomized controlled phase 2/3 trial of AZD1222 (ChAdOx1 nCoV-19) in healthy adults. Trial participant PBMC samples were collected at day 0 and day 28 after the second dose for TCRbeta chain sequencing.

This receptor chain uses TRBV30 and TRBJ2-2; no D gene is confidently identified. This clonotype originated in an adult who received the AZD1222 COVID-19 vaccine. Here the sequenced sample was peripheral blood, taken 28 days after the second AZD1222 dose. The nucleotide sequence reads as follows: TGTGCCTGGAGGGGTACCGGGGAGCTGTTTTTT. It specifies CAWRGTGELFF.